The subject of this entry is one T cell receptor beta chain. V lost 1 base, J lost 1 base, and 3 bases stayed unmatched. This CDR3 spans 16 amino acids. CDR1 and CDR2 from the germline V gene are SEHNR and FQNEAQ (reference sequence). The authors sequenced TCR beta from blood CD8+ and CD4+ T cells. Susac syndrome patients met recently defined diagnostic criteria for definite or probable disease. The data belong to a study of CD8 T cells in Susac syndrome. For the study at large: Clinically active disease was present in about 6 of the sequenced Susac syndrome patients. About 8 of these patients were in remission.

Random hexamers served to reverse transcribe roughly 0.45 to 1 ug RNA. The method of amplification for TCR beta CDR3 was immunoSEQ multiplex PCR, covering 54 Vbeta and 13 Jbeta. TCRdb processed the immunoSEQ multiplex PCR reads anew with MiXCR; each CDR3 protein has one entry. The sample lists some 200,000 distinct CDR3 sequences, just under 95% occurring once. Sequencing input: CD8+ T cells from PBMCs. This TCR came from a human donor with Susac syndrome. The chain uses TRBV7-9 and TRBJ2-2; TRBD1 matches 7 bases. CDR3: CASSLGQGLNTGELFF. The DNA for the CDR3 is TGTGCCAGCAGCTTAGGACAGGGTCTGAACACCGGGGAGCTGTTTTTT.